The following is a T cell receptor (beta chain) sequence with its context. Its specificity is not known. The sample comes from a study of blood T cells in healthy people across ages. Study observations and caveats: CMV status of donors was not determined, possibly confounding expanded clonotype changes. The authors considered diversity estimates from one million T cells to be underestimates.

Combining a sample-barcoded 5' primer with a J-beta primer mix, a second PCR ran for 7 to 11 cycles. TCRdb recomputed calls from the 5' RACE reads with MiXCR, one row per CDR3 protein. The table shows around 780,000 distinct CDR3 sequences, with under 30% occurring only once. The sample also formed part of further work on T cells of mothers and their children.

The receptor comes from a boy younger than 18 in good health. The sequenced sample was blood.

CDR3 nucleotides: TGTGCCAGCAGCTTGCCCACGACCGGGACAGGGACTGAAAAACTGTTTTTT. Its protein product is CASSLPTTGTGTEKLFF. The V gene is TRBV11-1, the J gene TRBJ1-4; 9 bases are a match to TRBD1. V trimming: 3 bases; J trimming: 7 bases; junction bases outside the gene matches: 12. Germline CDR1 reads SGHAT; CDR2 reads FQDESV (reference sequence). CDR3 length: 17 residues. The whole variable domain, filled in from reference TRBV11-1 and TRBJ1-4, reads EAEVAQSPRYKITEKSQAVAFWCDPISGHATLYWYRQILGQGPELLVQFQDESVVDDSQLPKDRFSAERLKGVDSTLKIQPAELGDSAMYLCASSLPTTGTGTEKLFFGSGTQLSVL.